This entry features one T cell receptor beta chain sequence. This sample was included in a study of CD8 T cells in Susac syndrome. RNA totalling about 0.45 to 1 ug underwent reverse transcription with random hexamers. The immunoSEQ assay covered 54 Vbeta and 13 Jbeta segments for CDR3. TCRdb re-called the immunoSEQ multiplex PCR reads with MiXCR, one entry per CDR3 protein. Of more than 150,000 distinct CDR3 sequences detected, around 95% appear once; the ten largest clones hold 0.14% to 0.15%. The V gene end was trimmed by 5 bases and the J gene end by 2 bases; junction bases not matched to a gene: 8. Germline CDR1 and CDR2: GTSNPN and SVGIG (reference sequence). CDR3 length equals 15 residues. TCR beta sequencing covered blood CD8+ and CD4+ T cells. The patients who served as multiple sclerosis controls were treatment-naive and had stable or active relapsing-remitting disease that fulfilled the revised McDonald criteria. TEMRA cells were FACS-enriched, while CD8+ and CD4+ T cells were negatively isolated.

The receptor comes from a human donor with multiple sclerosis. The specimen sequenced was CD8+ T cells from PBMCs. V and J are TRBV30 and TRBJ2-3; 9 bases are shared with TRBD1. The CDR3 nucleotides are TGTGCCTGGCATACCGGGACAGGGAACACAGATACGCAGTATTTT. Its protein product is CAWHTGTGNTDTQYF. Complete variable domain (other parts from reference TRBV30 and TRBJ2-3): SQTIHQWPATLVQPVGSPLSLECTVEGTSNPNLYWYRQAAGRGLQLLFYSVGIGQISSEVPQNLSASRPQDRQFILSSKKLLLSDSGFYLCAWHTGTGNTDTQYFGPGTRLTVL.